The 27 T cell receptor beta chains given below trace back to one sample, sequenced in a study of blood T cell repertoires in COVID-19. Assay: immunoSEQ multiplex PCR; the TCRdb copy retains only in-frame clones and omits some. The repertoire holds 62,000 or so clones, with 80% to 90% as singletons. Sample: peripheral blood. Receptors originate from a human donor in a cohort sampled during active COVID-19.

The chain is built from TRBV18 and TRBJ2-6, with 10 bases that match TRBD1. The CDR3 is 18 residues long. V was pared by 3 bases and J by 2 bases, with 7 bases of the junction left unmatched. Looked up from germline, CDR1 is KGHSH and CDR2 is LQKENI. The CDR3 sequence is CASSPGGQGRPGANVLTF. CDR3 bases: TGTGCCAGCTCACCCGGGGGACAGGGGAGACCTGGGGCCAACGTCCTGACTTTC.

The rearrangement uses TRBV27 and TRBJ2-2, with 8 bases lining up with TRBD1. This CDR3 is built from 17 residues. Per germline, CDR1 MNHEY and CDR2 SMNVEV (reference sequence). The trim removed 4 bases at V and 3 bases at J, leaving 10 bases unmatched. CDR3 DNA sequence: TGTGCCAGCAGTTCCCTGGACAGGGTGTCAGACACCGGGGAGCTGTTTTTT. Encoded protein: CASSSLDRVSDTGELFF.

This sequence joins TRBV28 and TRBJ1-3; TRBD1 agrees at 12 bases. The CDR3 is 18 amino acids. After removal of 1 base from V and 2 bases from J, the junction contained 6 bases not matched to a gene. Germline V gives CDR1 MDHEN, CDR2 SYDVKM. The CDR3 loop is CASSLSGTGGYPGNTIYF. CDR3 DNA sequence: TGTGCCAGCAGTTTATCTGGGACAGGGGGCTACCCTGGAAACACCATATATTTT.

This clone has just one count. The chain uses TRBV2 and TRBJ1-5, with D possibly matching TRBD1 (6 bases). Germline lookup yields CDR1 SNHLY and CDR2 FYNNEI. This CDR3 has 15 residues. Trimming took 3 bases from V and 6 from J, leaving 15 bases between them. The CDR3 sequence is CASSEGTRQAQPQHF. The DNA of the CDR3 is TGTGCCAGCAGTGAGGGGACCCGACAGGCTCAGCCCCAGCATTTT.

This clone was seen a single time. The rearrangement joins TRBV6-5 to TRBJ1-1; D is perhaps TRBD1 (5 bases). The CDR3 is 13 amino acids. V shed 7 bases and J shed 10 bases, with 19 bases lying between them. The germline CDR1 and CDR2 sequences are MNHEY and SVGAGI. For the CDR3, the DNA is TGTGCCAGCAAAACGGGCCGCCAGGGAGGAGCTTTCTTT. Protein sequence: CASKTGRQGGAFF.

This clone appeared once. This chain uses TRBV10-3 with TRBJ1-2; D gene uncertain. V was shortened by 7 bases and J by 4 bases, with 19 bases between the two germline ends. Germline lookup yields CDR1 ENHRY and CDR2 SYGVKD. There are 15 residues in the CDR3. The CDR3 reads CAITESPLRVYGYTF. CDR3 DNA sequence: TGTGCCATCACCGAATCACCTCTTCGGGTCTATGGCTACACCTTC.

The chain carries TRBV6-5 and TRBJ2-5; D not resolved. The CDR3 length is 13 residues. Trimming left V 2 bases short and J 7 bases short, with 11 bases between. Germline CDR1 is MNHEY and CDR2 is SVGAGI. CDR3 nucleotide sequence: TGTGCCAGCAGTTACATCAATCTCGGGACCCAGTACTTC. Protein product: CASSYINLGTQYF.

The chain carries TRBV7-2 and TRBJ2-5; 10 bases map to TRBD2. CDR3 length: 15 amino acids. The ends lost 1 base at V and 4 bases at J; junction bases unmatched: 3. Germline CDR1 reads SGHTA; CDR2 reads FQGNSA. The CDR3 DNA is TGTGCCAGCAGCTTAGGTCTAGCGGGAGTAGAGACCCAGTACTTC. Amino acid sequence: CASSLGLAGVETQYF.

V and J are TRBV6-5 and TRBJ2-1; TRBD2 matches at 7 bases. The CDR3 is 12 residues long. V gave up 6 bases and J gave up 9 bases; unmatched junction bases: 5. CDR1 and CDR2 (germline): MNHEY, SVGAGI. The CDR3 here is CASSPSGIEQFF. The CDR3, as DNA: TGTGCCAGCAGCCCAAGCGGGATTGAGCAGTTCTTC.

This chain joins TRBV28 and TRBJ1-4, with D perhaps matching TRBD1 (6 bases). V was pared by 8 bases and J by 5 bases, with 18 bases between. The germline V gene has CDR1 MDHEN and CDR2 SYDVKM. This CDR3 region has 15 residues. CDR3 residues: CASGQGGQLNEKLFF. The CDR3 DNA reads as TGTGCCAGCGGCCAAGGAGGACAGCTCAATGAAAAACTGTTTTTT.

The J gene is TRBJ2-7, the V gene TRBV27; 12 positions match TRBD1. Per germline, CDR1 MNHEY and CDR2 SMNVEV (reference sequence). This CDR3 contains 15 residues. With V trimmed by 4 bases and J by 4 bases, 5 bases remained unmatched. The CDR3 sequence: CASSSPGQGAYEQYF. The CDR3 nucleotides read TGTGCCAGCAGTTCGCCGGGACAGGGGGCTTACGAGCAGTACTTC.

This clone was found a few times. The chain couples TRBV30 to TRBJ1-1, with TRBD1 matching over 7 bases. This CDR3 region has 19 residues. The V gene's germline CDR1 is GTSNPN and CDR2 SVGIG (reference sequence). After removal of 3 bases from V and 0 bases from J, the junction contained 19 bases not matched to a gene. The CDR3 DNA reads TGTGCCTGGAGAAGGGTGCCAATAAGACAGGGCAACTTGAACACTGAAGCTTTCTTT. Its protein is CAWRRVPIRQGNLNTEAFF.

This clone has only one observation. DNA of the CDR3: TGTGCCAGCAGGACAGGGTTTCAGCCCCAGCATTTT. Translating gives CASRTGFQPQHF. The J gene is TRBJ1-5, the V gene TRBV28; 7 bases fit TRBD1. The V and J ends lost 6 bases and 6 bases, in that order; junction bases with no gene match: 2. CDR3 length: 12 residues. CDR1 and CDR2 (germline): MDHEN, SYDVKM.

The chain employs TRBV7-9 and TRBJ1-2; possibly TRBD1 for D (5 bases). In germline, CDR1 is SEHNR, CDR2 FQNEAQ (reference sequence). The V end lost 7 bases, the J end lost 0 bases, and 12 bases lay between the germline ends. The CDR3 covers 14 residues. The CDR3 spells CASNARGSNYGYTF. CDR3 bases: TGTGCCAGCAACGCTAGGGGTTCTAACTATGGCTACACCTTC.

J is TRBJ2-1 and V is TRBV5-1, with 7 bases fitting TRBD2. J was trimmed by 0 bases and V by 0 bases; bases with no gene match: 12. The CDR3 has 19 amino acids. The germline V gene encodes CDR1 SGHRS and CDR2 YFSETQ. CDR3 sequence reads: CASSLVVGGTLSSYNEQFF. CDR3 nucleotides: TGCGCCAGCAGCTTGGTTGTGGGAGGGACTTTAAGCTCCTACAATGAGCAGTTCTTC.

This clone was detected once. V is TRBV2 and J is TRBJ2-1; D is perhaps TRBD1 (6 bases). This CDR3 contains 14 residues. The V and J ends lost 6 bases and 9 bases respectively, with 18 bases between them. The germline CDR1 and CDR2 sequences are SNHLY and FYNNEI. This CDR3 reads CASRGDRPVGEQFF. The CDR3 DNA follows: TGTGCCAGCAGGGGAGACAGGCCTGTAGGTGAGCAGTTCTTC.

The gene calls are TRBV7-2 and TRBJ1-2; no reliable D call. Germline lookup yields CDR1 SGHTA and CDR2 FQGNSA. Trimming took off 5 bases at V and 7 bases at J, with 17 bases between the two ends. The CDR3 sequence is 14 residues long. The CDR3 region has the DNA TGTGCCAGCAGCCCCTATGAGGGTTCGAGTGGCTACACCTTC. Translation: CASSPYEGSSGYTF.

V gene TRBV29-1 combines with J gene TRBJ1-2; D unclear. CDR3 length equals 11 residues. The V end was cut by 4 bases, the J end by 6 bases, with 9 bases between. In germline, CDR1 is SQVTM, CDR2 ANQGSEA. Written as DNA, the CDR3 is TGCAGCGTTGCAGGTACGGATGGCTACACCTTC. This translates into CSVAGTDGYTF. Combining the CDR3 with reference TRBV29-1 and TRBJ1-2 gives the whole variable domain SAVISQKPSRDICQRGTSLTIQCQVDSQVTMMFWYRQQPGQSLTLIATANQGSEATYESGFVIDKFPISRPNLTFSTLTVSNMSPEDSSIYLCSVAGTDGYTFGSGTRLTVV.

V gene TRBV29-1 combines with J gene TRBJ2-2; 9 bases line up with TRBD1. This CDR3 region has 14 residues. Trimming cost V 6 bases and J 1 base; bases outside gene matches: 3. Germline V gives CDR1 SQVTM, CDR2 ANQGSEA. The DNA of the CDR3 is TGCAGCGTGGCGGGACAGGGGAACACCGGGGAGCTGTTTTTT. This codes for CSVAGQGNTGELFF.

The V gene is TRBV27, the J gene TRBJ1-3; possibly TRBD1 for D (5 bases). V lost 2 bases and J 1 base, leaving 18 bases between the germline ends. This CDR3 spans 18 amino acids. CDR1 is MNHEY and CDR2 is SMNVEV in the germline V gene (reference sequence). CDR3 coding DNA: TGTGCCAGCAGTTTACCCCGGGACTCAAACCCTTCTGGAAACACCATATATTTT. It codes for CASSLPRDSNPSGNTIYF.

The rearrangement uses TRBV5-1 and TRBJ2-1; D may be TRBD1 (5 bases). Trimming left V 0 bases short and J 3 bases short, with 10 bases between. Germline loops: CDR1 SGHRS, CDR2 YFSETQ. The CDR3 has 15 amino acids. The CDR3 region is CASSLVAGNYNEQFF. Here the CDR3 DNA reads TGCGCCAGCAGCTTGGTTGCAGGGAACTACAATGAGCAGTTCTTC.

V is TRBV19 and J is TRBJ2-3, with TRBD1 matching 9 bases. V was pared by 6 bases and J by 4 bases, with 8 bases of the junction left unmatched. This CDR3 has 15 residues. Germline CDR1 reads LNHDA; CDR2 reads SQIVND (reference sequence). The CDR3 nucleotides read TGTGCCAGTAGACGGGGACAGGGCGGCGCAGATACGCAGTATTTT. Its protein is CASRRGQGGADTQYF.

This rearrangement joins TRBV30 to TRBJ1-3, with no clear D. The germline V gene encodes CDR1 GTSNPN and CDR2 SVGIG (reference sequence). The length of the CDR3 is 14 residues. The V and J ends lost 2 bases and 4 bases respectively, with 12 bases between them. The CDR3 reads CAWSREPRGNTIYF. The CDR3 region has the DNA TGTGCCTGGAGTCGAGAGCCCAGGGGAAACACCATATATTTT. Full variable domain (missing parts from reference TRBV30 and TRBJ1-3): SQTIHQWPATLVQPVGSPLSLECTVEGTSNPNLYWYRQAAGRGLQLLFYSVGIGQISSEVPQNLSASRPQDRQFILSSKKLLLSDSGFYLCAWSREPRGNTIYFGEGSWLTVV.

The chain is built from TRBV20-1 and TRBJ2-7, with TRBD1 as a possible D gene (5 bases). V dropped 5 bases and J dropped 4 bases, with 9 bases sitting between them. The CDR3 is 11 residues long. Germline V lookup: CDR1 DFQATT, CDR2 SNEGSKA (reference sequence). CDR3 sequence: CSASRVYEQYF. For the CDR3, the DNA is TGCAGTGCTTCCAGGGTTTACGAGCAGTACTTC.

The chain links TRBV6-5 to TRBJ1-2; D remains ambiguous. Germline V gene data show CDR1 as MNHEY and CDR2 as SVGAGI. There are 15 residues in the CDR3. Between the trimmed V and J ends, which lost 1 base and 6 bases, there was a span of 15 bases. Here the CDR3 reads CASSYYGRAGNGYTF. The CDR3 DNA reads as TGTGCCAGCAGTTACTACGGCCGAGCAGGCAATGGCTACACCTTC.

The chain employs TRBV4-3 and TRBJ1-1; weak D call: TRBD1 (5 bases). V gave up 4 bases and J gave up 2 bases, with 8 bases separating them. Germline V CDR1 and CDR2: LGHNA, YSLEER. The CDR3 totals 13 residues. The CDR3 region is CASSPTDNTEAFF. The CDR3 nucleotides are TGCGCCAGCAGCCCGACAGATAACACTGAAGCTTTCTTT.

The chain couples TRBV28 to TRBJ1-1; 8 bases are a match to TRBD1. The germline gives CDR1 MDHEN, CDR2 SYDVKM. The CDR3 covers 13 residues. V was pared by 6 bases and J by 5 bases, with 5 bases of the junction left unmatched. The CDR3 sequence is CASSLGQATEAFF. Written as DNA, the CDR3 is TGTGCCAGCAGCTTGGGACAGGCTACTGAAGCTTTCTTT.